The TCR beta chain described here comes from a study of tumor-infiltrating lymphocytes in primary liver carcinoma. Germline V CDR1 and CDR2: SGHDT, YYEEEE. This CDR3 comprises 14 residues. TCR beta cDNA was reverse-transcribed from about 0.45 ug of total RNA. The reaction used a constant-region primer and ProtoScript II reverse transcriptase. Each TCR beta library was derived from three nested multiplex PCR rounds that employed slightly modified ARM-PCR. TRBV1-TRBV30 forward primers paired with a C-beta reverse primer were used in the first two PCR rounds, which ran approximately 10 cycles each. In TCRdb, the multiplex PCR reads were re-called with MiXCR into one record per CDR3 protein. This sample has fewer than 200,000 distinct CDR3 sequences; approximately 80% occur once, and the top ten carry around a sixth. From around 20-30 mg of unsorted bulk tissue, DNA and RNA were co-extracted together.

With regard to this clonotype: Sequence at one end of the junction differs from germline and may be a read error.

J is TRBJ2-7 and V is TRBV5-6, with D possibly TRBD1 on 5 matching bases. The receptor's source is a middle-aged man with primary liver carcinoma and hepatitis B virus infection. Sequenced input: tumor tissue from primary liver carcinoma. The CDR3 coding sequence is TGTGCCAGCAGCTTACAGGAAAAGAACTACAAGCAGTACTTC. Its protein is CASSLQEKNYKQYF.